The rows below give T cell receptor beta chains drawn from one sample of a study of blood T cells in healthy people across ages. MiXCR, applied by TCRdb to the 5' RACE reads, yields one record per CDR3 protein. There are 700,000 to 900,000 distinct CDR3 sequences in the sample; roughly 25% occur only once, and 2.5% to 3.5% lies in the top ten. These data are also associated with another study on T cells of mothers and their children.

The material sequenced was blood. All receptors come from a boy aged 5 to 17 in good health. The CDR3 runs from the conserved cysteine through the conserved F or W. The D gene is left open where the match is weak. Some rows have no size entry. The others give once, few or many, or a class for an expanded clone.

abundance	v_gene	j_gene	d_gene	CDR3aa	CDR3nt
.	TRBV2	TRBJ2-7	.	CASQGGGSYEQYF	TGTGCCAGTCAGGGAGGTGGGTCCTACGAGCAGTACTTC
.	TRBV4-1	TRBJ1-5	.	CASSEGQQFNQPQHF	TGCGCCAGCAGCGAAGGGCAACAGTTCAATCAGCCCCAGCATTTT
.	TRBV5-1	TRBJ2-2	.	CATSRSLRGPNTGELFF	TGCGCCACTTCCAGGTCCCTGCGGGGGCCCAACACCGGGGAGCTGTTTTTT
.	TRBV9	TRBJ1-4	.	CASSVESLLLPTNEKLFF	TGTGCCAGCAGCGTAGAATCCTTGCTCCTCCCAACTAATGAAAAACTGTTTTTT
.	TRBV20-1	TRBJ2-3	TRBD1	CSARDGQGVTDTQYF	TGCAGTGCTAGGGATGGACAGGGGGTAACAGATACGCAGTATTTT
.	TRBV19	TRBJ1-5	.	CASSLPTGTLSNQPQHF	TGTGCCAGTAGTTTACCGACAGGTACCCTTAGCAATCAGCCCCAGCATTTT
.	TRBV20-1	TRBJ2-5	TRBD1	CSARVVAQGARETQYF	TGCAGTGCTAGAGTAGTTGCACAGGGGGCGCGAGAGACCCAGTACTTC
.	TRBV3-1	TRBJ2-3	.	CASSSVSPGTDTQYF	TGTGCCAGCAGCTCAGTTAGTCCTGGCACAGATACGCAGTATTTT
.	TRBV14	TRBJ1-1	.	CASTPLSGVWNTEAFF	TGTGCCAGCACCCCCCTTTCGGGGGTCTGGAACACTGAAGCTTTCTTT
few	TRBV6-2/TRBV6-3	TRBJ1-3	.	CASSRDGNTIYF	TGTGCCAGCAGTCGGGATGGAAACACCATATATTTT